Listed here are 26 T cell receptor beta chains from one sample, sequenced in a study of blood T cell repertoires in COVID-19. Assay: immunoSEQ multiplex PCR; the TCRdb copy retains only in-frame clones and omits some. Of 100,000 or so clones listed, more than 70% were seen once; the top ten hold roughly 12%. The source material was peripheral blood. These receptors were collected from a human donor in a cohort sampled during active COVID-19.

The rearrangement uses TRBV5-1 and TRBJ1-3, with no clear D. This CDR3 spans 15 amino acids. The V end was cut by 4 bases, the J end by 0 bases, with 11 bases between. The V gene's germline CDR1 is SGHRS and CDR2 YFSETQ. CDR3 residues: CASSQGLNSGNTIYF. The CDR3 DNA is TGCGCCAGCAGCCAAGGACTGAACTCTGGAAACACCATATATTTT.

The chain links TRBV10-1 to TRBJ2-2, with D perhaps matching TRBD2 (7 bases). Germline CDR1 WNHNN, CDR2 SYGVQD (reference sequence). The CDR3 extends over 10 amino acids. CDR3 sequence (DNA): TGCGGAGGGGGGGGACGGGAGCTGTTTTTT. Residues: CGGGGRELFF.

The rearrangement links TRBV10-2 to TRBJ1-4, with a possible D match to TRBD1 (5 bases). This CDR3 comprises 14 residues. V was trimmed by 6 bases and J by 5 bases, leaving 13 bases between them. From germline, CDR1 is WSHSY and CDR2 SAAADI. CDR3 residues: CASRRGTENEKLFF. CDR3 DNA: TGCGCCAGCAGGCGCGGGACCGAGAATGAAAAACTGTTTTTT.

V usage is TRBV2 and J usage is TRBJ1-5; D unclear. Trimming took off 4 bases at V and 0 bases at J, with 10 bases between the two ends. Germline assignment: CDR1 SNHLY and CDR2 FYNNEI. This CDR3 has 15 amino acids. This CDR3 reads CASSGGGDSNQPQHF. CDR3 sequence (DNA): TGTGCCAGCAGTGGGGGAGGAGATAGCAATCAGCCCCAGCATTTT.

This chain uses TRBV5-8 with TRBJ2-3; 10 bases agree with TRBD2. The CDR3 spans 15 residues. Unmatched junction bases numbered 2, after V lost 4 bases and J lost 0 bases. Germline V gene lookup returns CDR1 SGHTS and CDR2 YDEGEE. The CDR3 loop is CASSLAGESTDTQYF. CDR3 DNA sequence: TGTGCCAGCAGCCTAGCGGGAGAGAGCACAGATACGCAGTATTTT.

V and J are TRBV10-3 and TRBJ2-2; no reliable D call. V dropped 2 bases and J dropped 5 bases, with 9 bases sitting between them. Germline CDR1 and CDR2: ENHRY and SYGVKD. This CDR3 is 14 amino acids long. The CDR3: CAISEAYLTGELFF. DNA for the CDR3: TGTGCCATCAGTGAGGCCTACCTGACCGGGGAGCTGTTTTTT.

With respect to this clone: One junction end disagrees with the germline gene, perhaps due to a read error. The V call is TRBV7-9, the J call TRBJ2-3; possible D gene TRBD1, 6 bases. This CDR3 has 12 residues. CDR1 and CDR2 (germline): SEHNR, FQNEAQ (reference sequence). CDR3 coding DNA: TGTGCCAGCAGCTACATAACAGGGAGAGTACATTTT. Translating it yields CASSYITGRVHF.

The rearrangement uses TRBV5-1 and TRBJ2-1, with D tentatively TRBD2 (5 bases). The CDR3 consists of 15 residues. CDR1 and CDR2 (germline): SGHRS, YFSETQ. Trimming pared 0 bases from V and 2 bases from J, leaving 9 bases between. CDR3 DNA sequence: TGCGCCAGCAGCTTGGAAGGCGGGCCCTACAATGAGCAGTTCTTC. Translation: CASSLEGGPYNEQFF.

This sequence joins TRBV7-2 and TRBJ2-5; the D gene is possibly TRBD2 (5 bases). The CDR3 extends over 16 amino acids. Germline V gene data show CDR1 as SGHTA and CDR2 as FQGNSA. Between the trimmed V and J ends, which lost 1 base and 3 bases, there was a span of 15 bases. CDR3 region: CASSLVGNRAEETQYF. The CDR3 DNA follows: TGTGCCAGCAGCTTAGTGGGTAATCGAGCGGAAGAGACCCAGTACTTC. Supplemented by reference TRBV7-2 and TRBJ2-5, the full variable domain reads GAGVSQSPSNKVTEKGKDVELRCDPISGHTALYWYRQSLGQGLEFLIYFQGNSAPDKSGLPSDRFSAERTGGSVSTLTIQRTQQEDSAVYLCASSLVGNRAEETQYFGPGTRLLVL.

The rearrangement joins TRBV5-4 to TRBJ2-1; 8 nucleotides align to TRBD2. This CDR3 has 16 amino acids. Losses at the gene ends were 3 bases for V and 9 bases for J; bases not matched to a gene: 14. CDR1 and CDR2 (germline): SGHNT, YYREEE (reference sequence). CDR3 in DNA: TGTGCCAGCAGCTCGGGTCGGGACCCGGCGGGGGGTGAGCAGTTCTTC. Protein: CASSSGRDPAGGEQFF.

This chain joins TRBV19 and TRBJ2-2; 15 nucleotides align to TRBD2. V lost 4 bases to trimming and J lost 0 bases; unmatched junction nucleotides: 3. This CDR3 comprises 18 residues. The V gene's germline CDR1 is LNHDA and CDR2 SQIVND (reference sequence). CDR3 coding DNA: TGTGCCAGTAGTACGTGGACTAGCGGGAGGGCGAACACCGGGGAGCTGTTTTTT. The encoded protein is CASSTWTSGRANTGELFF.

V usage is TRBV5-4 and J usage is TRBJ2-1; D may be TRBD1 (5 bases). The CDR3 has 14 amino acids. Trimming shortened V by 0 bases and J by 5 bases, and 9 bases separated the two germline ends. Germline V CDR1 and CDR2: SGHNT, YYREEE (reference sequence). CDR3 region: CASSLVGQNNEQFF. In DNA form, the CDR3 reads TGTGCCAGCAGCTTGGTGGGGCAGAACAATGAGCAGTTCTTC.

The CDR3 spells CASSRVGDRAGYTF. The CDR3 bases are TGTGCCAGCAGCCGGGTGGGGGACAGGGCTGGCTACACCTTC. The V call is TRBV3-1 (or the pseudogene TRBV3-2), the J call TRBJ1-2, with 9 bases aligning to TRBD1. Germline lookup yields CDR1 LGHDT and CDR2 YNNKEL (reference sequence). Trimming took 4 bases from V and 7 from J; bases not matched to a gene: 7. The CDR3 has 14 residues.

The CDR3 DNA reads as TGTGCCAGCAGTAGAACAGGCAACTATGGCTACACCTTC. Amino acid sequence: CASSRTGNYGYTF. The V call is TRBV6-6, the J call TRBJ1-2; TRBD1 might be the D (5 bases). The germline V and J ends were trimmed by 5 bases and 2 bases, with 9 bases remaining between them. The CDR3 runs to 13 residues. Germline V lookup: CDR1 MNHNY, CDR2 SVGAGI (reference sequence).

The V call is TRBV19, the J call TRBJ2-3, with D possibly matching TRBD1 (5 bases). Germline V gene lookup returns CDR1 LNHDA and CDR2 SQIVND (reference sequence). This CDR3 spans 15 amino acids. V was shortened by 3 bases and J by 2 bases, with 12 bases between the two germline ends. The CDR3 here is CASSISDSLTDTQYF. As DNA, the CDR3 is TGTGCCAGTAGTATTTCTGACAGCCTCACAGATACGCAGTATTTT. The full variable domain, in which reference TRBV19 and TRBJ2-3 provide the parts outside the CDR3, is DGGITQSPKYLFRKEGQNVTLSCEQNLNHDAMYWYRQDPGQGLRLIYYSQIVNDFQKGDIAEGYSVSREKKESFPLTVTSAQKNPTAFYLCASSISDSLTDTQYFGPGTRLTVL.

This clone was seen a few times. The chain employs TRBV10-1 and TRBJ2-1; D might be TRBD1 (6 bases). CDR3 size: 16 residues. The germline V gene encodes CDR1 WNHNN and CDR2 SYGVQD (reference sequence). V lost 3 bases, J lost 0 bases, and 12 bases lay in between. CDR3 loop: CASSEAGTSSYNEQFF. The CDR3 DNA sequence: TGCGCCAGCAGTGAAGCCGGGACAAGCTCCTACAATGAGCAGTTCTTC.

The rearrangement links TRBV7-9 to TRBJ1-2; tentative D call: TRBD1 (5 bases). Germline lookup yields CDR1 SEHNR and CDR2 FQNEAQ (reference sequence). This CDR3 is 14 amino acids long. V gave up 6 bases and J gave up 6 bases, with 17 bases separating them. CDR3: CASSLSPGWNGYTF. CDR3 sequence (DNA): TGTGCCAGCAGTTTGTCCCCAGGGTGGAATGGCTACACCTTC.

This chain connects TRBV18 to TRBJ2-1; 8 nucleotides agree with TRBD1. Germline CDR1 and CDR2: KGHSH and LQKENI. The CDR3 is 15 residues long. The junction had 11 bases not matched to a gene; V was cut back by 5 bases and J by 8 bases. CDR3 loop: CASSYVGQGSDEQFF. DNA of the CDR3: TGTGCCAGCTCATACGTAGGACAGGGTTCGGATGAGCAGTTCTTC.

The V call is TRBV7-9, the J call TRBJ1-1; D perhaps matches TRBD1 (6 bases). The length of the CDR3 is 15 residues. With 1 base removed from V and 1 base from J, the gap between germline ends came to 10 bases. Germline V lookup: CDR1 SEHNR, CDR2 FQNEAQ (reference sequence). In DNA, the CDR3 is TGTGCCAGCAGCTTAGGGGGACATAAGAACACTGAAGCTTTCTTT. The encoded protein is CASSLGGHKNTEAFF.

The DNA of the CDR3 is TGTGCCAGCAGTAGGGACAGGGGGCTCTATGGCTACACCTTC. The encoded protein is CASSRDRGLYGYTF. The chain carries TRBV25-1 and TRBJ1-2, with TRBD1 identical over 12 bases. Germline V gene data show CDR1 as MGHDK and CDR2 as SYGVNS. The CDR3 spans 14 residues. The V segment lost 5 bases and the J segment 4 bases; nucleotides outside the gene matches: 2.

The count of this clone is one. This rearrangement joins TRBV27 to TRBJ2-7; 7 positions match TRBD1. Unmatched junction bases numbered 5, after V lost 4 bases and J lost 2 bases. The CDR3 is 14 residues long. From germline, CDR1 is MNHEY and CDR2 SMNVEV (reference sequence). CDR3 nucleotides: TGTGCCAGCAGTTCGCGACAGGGAACCTACGAGCAGTACTTC. It yields the protein CASSSRQGTYEQYF.

This chain uses TRBV27 with TRBJ1-1; no firm D call. The germline V gene has CDR1 MNHEY and CDR2 SMNVEV (reference sequence). Trimming shortened V by 5 bases and J by 0 bases, and 10 bases separated the two germline ends. CDR3 length equals 14 residues. CDR3 bases: TGTGCCAGCAGTCCATGGGCCATGAACACTGAAGCTTTCTTT. Translation gives CASSPWAMNTEAFF.

V usage is TRBV20-1 and J usage is TRBJ1-2; no firm D call. Germline V gene sequence: CDR1 DFQATT, CDR2 SNEGSKA (reference sequence). The ends were cut back, 3 bases at V and 12 bases at J, with 8 bases in the middle. CDR3 length equals 9 residues. CDR3 coding DNA: TGCAGTGCTAGTCCGGAGAACACCTTC. This sequence encodes CSASPENTF.

This clone came up once. This chain joins TRBV7-2 and TRBJ1-5, with 8 bases aligning to TRBD1. The junction had 8 bases not matched to a gene; V was cut back by 1 base and J by 6 bases. The CDR3 covers 16 residues. Germline CDR1 and CDR2: SGHTA and FQGNSA. The CDR3 reads CASSLDAGGDGQPQHF. Written as DNA, the CDR3 is TGTGCCAGCAGCTTAGATGCAGGGGGCGATGGTCAGCCCCAGCATTTT.

CDR3 bases: TGTGCCAGCAGTTTAATCGGGAGCGTGACCCAGTACTTC. It is translated as CASSLIGSVTQYF. The chain is built from TRBV27 and TRBJ2-5; maybe TRBD2 (6 bases). V lost 2 bases and J lost 7, with 11 bases in between. CDR3 size: 13 residues. CDR1 and CDR2 (germline): MNHEY, SMNVEV (reference sequence).

The chain links TRBV19 to TRBJ1-2; 8 nucleotides agree with TRBD1. Germline CDR1 is LNHDA and CDR2 is SQIVND (reference sequence). V lost 5 bases, J lost 3 bases, and 11 bases stayed unmatched. This CDR3 has 16 residues. The CDR3 sequence is CASSGRTGIFDYGYTF. CDR3 sequence (DNA): TGTGCCAGTAGTGGGAGGACAGGGATCTTTGACTATGGCTACACCTTC.